The T cell receptor beta chain under discussion was sequenced for a study of CDR3 diversity in severe acne (dated 2019 in TCRdb). Worth noting for this clonotype: Its binding antigen is unknown. No base quality information exists; no much larger clone differs at one position.

The CDR3 sequence holds 15 residues, the cysteine and phenylalanine included. The sequence is cut down to CDR3 DNA, 45 bases in frame from base 1. The germline V gene (reference sequence) yields SEHNR for CDR1 and FQNEAQ for CDR2. V is shortened by 5 bases, J by 3 bases, and the region joining them spans 16 bases. Library creation used PCR. TCRdb lists the instrument as Illumina HiSeq 2000. TCRdb reworked the public reads: Q25 trimming with fastp, MiXCR clone assembly, productive beta chains retained. Each CDR3 protein appears once, grouped with its most common genes and DNA. A total of 79,000 or so distinct CDR3 sequences appear in this sample, approximately 49% of them only once. In total, the top ten clones hold approximately 10% of the sample.

The origin of this receptor is a male donor with severe acne vulgaris. The chain is encoded by TRBV7-9 joined to TRBJ1-2; the D gene is perhaps TRBD1, from 6 matching bases. Sample: blood. The bases read TGTGCCAGCAGCACGCAGGGGCGACCCTACTATGGCTACACCTTC. The translation is CASSTQGRPYYGYTF.